Each of the 3 T cell receptor beta chains below was sequenced from the same sample in a study of post-analysis software for immune sequencing data (dated by TCRdb to the mid-2010s). The investigation overall reported the following: Significantly higher frequencies in patients than in controls were found for about five TRBV segments, including TRBV5-6, TRBV5-1 and TRBV20-1.

The antigens of these receptors remain unknown. Library preparation employed PCR. This sample was sequenced with an Illumina HiSeq 2500. To reduce PCR and sequencing biases, unique molecular identifiers were built into the TCR beta cDNA libraries. Through fastp at Q25 and MiXCR, TCRdb rebuilt clones from the public reads, retaining in-frame beta chains. When rows share a CDR3 protein, they turn into one entry using the most common DNA and genes. This sample comprises 650,000 to 850,000 distinct CDR3 sequences, about 57% of them detected only once. Jointly, the top ten make up over 4% of the sample. Sequences were obtained from blood. These receptors all stem from a girl aged 5-17 years with multiple sclerosis.

V gene TRBV7-8 combines with J gene TRBJ1-1, with a tentative D call TRBD1 (6 bases). V gave up 1 base and J gave up 3 bases, with 15 bases separating them. The CDR3 consists of 16 residues. Germline V lookup: CDR1 SGHVS, CDR2 FQNEAQ. CDR3: CASSLGAAGVHTEAFF. In nucleotides, the CDR3 is TGTGCCAGCAGCTTAGGGGCGGCAGGGGTGCACACTGAAGCTTTCTTT.

The chain recombines TRBV12-5 with TRBJ2-7; tentatively, D is TRBD2 (5 bases). Trimming left V 1 base short and J 0 bases short, with 10 bases between. CDR3 length: 15 residues. Germline CDR1 is LGHNT and CDR2 is FRNRAP. CDR3 DNA: TGTGCTAGTGGTTTGGCCCCCAGCGGCTCCTACGAGCAGTACTTC. This translates into CASGLAPSGSYEQYF.

The chain employs TRBV20-1 and TRBJ2-5; D not resolved. The V end was cut by 1 base, the J end by 11 bases, with 20 bases between. The CDR3 is made up of 14 amino acids. Germline V gene data show CDR1 as DFQATT and CDR2 as SNEGSKA (reference sequence). The CDR3 spells CSARGAVLHREQYF. The DNA of the CDR3 is TGCAGTGCTAGAGGGGCGGTCCTCCATAGGGAACAGTACTTC.